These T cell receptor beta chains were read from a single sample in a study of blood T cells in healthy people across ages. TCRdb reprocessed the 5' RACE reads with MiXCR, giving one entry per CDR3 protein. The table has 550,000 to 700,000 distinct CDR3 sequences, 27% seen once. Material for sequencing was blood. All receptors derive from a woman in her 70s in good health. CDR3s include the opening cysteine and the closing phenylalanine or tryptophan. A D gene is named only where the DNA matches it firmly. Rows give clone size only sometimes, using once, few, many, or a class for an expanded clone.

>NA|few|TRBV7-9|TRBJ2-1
CASSLAWGNEQFF
TGTGCCAGCAGCTTGGCGTGGGGGAATGAGCAGTTCTTC
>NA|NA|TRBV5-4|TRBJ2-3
CASSSPQGGGLTDTQYF
TGTGCCAGCAGCTCCCCTCAAGGGGGGGGCTTAACAGATACGCAGTATTTT
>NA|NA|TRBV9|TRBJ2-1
CASSGRGAEGSYNEQFF
TGTGCCAGCAGCGGACGGGGGGCCGAGGGCTCCTACAATGAGCAGTTCTTC
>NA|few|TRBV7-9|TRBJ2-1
CASSLRGGMSSYNEQFF
TGTGCCAGCAGCTTACGTGGCGGAATGAGCTCCTACAATGAGCAGTTCTTC
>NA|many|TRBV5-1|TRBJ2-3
CASGGPTDTQYF
TGCGCCAGCGGGGGGCCCACAGATACGCAGTATTTT
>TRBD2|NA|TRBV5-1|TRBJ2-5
CASSLAITLAGLHQETQYF
TGCGCCAGCAGCTTGGCCATTACGCTAGCGGGCCTTCACCAAGAGACCCAGTACTTC
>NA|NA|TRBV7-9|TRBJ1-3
CASSSTRFSGNTIYF
TGTGCCAGCAGCTCCACCCGGTTCTCTGGAAACACCATATATTTT
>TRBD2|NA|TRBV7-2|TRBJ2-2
CASSLARLGGTGELFF
TGTGCCAGCAGCTTAGCGCGGTTGGGAGGGACCGGGGAGCTGTTTTTT
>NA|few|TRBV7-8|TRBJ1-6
CASSLAPGLLNSPLHF
TGTGCCAGCAGCTTAGCCCCGGGACTGCTAAATTCACCCCTCCACTTT
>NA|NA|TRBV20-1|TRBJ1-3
CSARGQDGNTIYF
TGCAGTGCCAGAGGGCAGGATGGAAACACCATATATTTT
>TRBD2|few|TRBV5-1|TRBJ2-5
CASRVLAGAHQETQYF
TGCGCCAGCAGGGTTTTAGCGGGGGCCCACCAAGAGACCCAGTACTTC
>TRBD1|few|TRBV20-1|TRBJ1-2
CSARGDSLYTF
TGCAGTGCTAGAGGGGACAGTCTCTACACCTTC
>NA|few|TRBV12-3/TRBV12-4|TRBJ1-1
CASTLGQKNTEAFF
TGTGCCAGCACCTTAGGACAGAAGAACACTGAAGCTTTCTTT
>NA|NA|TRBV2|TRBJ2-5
CASSERDSESGAQYF
TGTGCCAGCAGCGAACGGGACTCCGAATCCGGGGCCCAGTACTTC
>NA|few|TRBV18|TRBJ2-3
CASSPRQVGDTQYF
TGTGCCAGCTCACCAAGACAGGTGGGGGATACGCAGTATTTT
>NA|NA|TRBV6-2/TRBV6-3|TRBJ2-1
CASSGRINEQFF
TGTGCCAGCAGTGGACGGATCAATGAGCAGTTCTTC
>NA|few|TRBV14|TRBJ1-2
CASSQAGRGYGYTF
TGTGCCAGCAGCCAAGCGGGGCGCGGCTATGGCTACACCTTC
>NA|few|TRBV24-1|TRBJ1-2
CATSDPGRGGYTF
TGTGCCACCAGTGATCCTGGGAGGGGTGGCTACACCTTC
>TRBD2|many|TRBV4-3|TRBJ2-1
CASSLAGTYNEQFF
TGCGCCAGCTCCCTAGCGGGGACGTACAATGAGCAGTTCTTC
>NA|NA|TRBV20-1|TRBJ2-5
CSARFHRETQYF
TGCAGTGCCCGCTTTCACCGAGAGACCCAGTACTTC
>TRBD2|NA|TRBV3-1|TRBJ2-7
CASSHLAGEQYF
TGTGCCAGCAGCCACCTAGCGGGGGAGCAGTACTTC
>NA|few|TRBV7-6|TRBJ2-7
CASSLNGGTYEQYF
TGTGCCAGCAGCTTAAATGGGGGGACCTACGAGCAGTACTTC
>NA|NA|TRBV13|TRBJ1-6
CASSLRGEGPLHF
TGTGCCAGCAGCTTAAGAGGGGAAGGACCCCTCCACTTT
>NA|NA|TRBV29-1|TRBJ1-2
CSVERAGSGGYTF
TGCAGCGTTGAAAGGGCCGGCTCAGGGGGCTACACCTTC
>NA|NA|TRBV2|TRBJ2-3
CASRPRLVSTDTQYF
TGTGCCAGCAGGCCCCGACTGGTTAGCACAGATACGCAGTATTTT
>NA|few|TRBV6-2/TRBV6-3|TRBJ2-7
CASTSSAYEQYF
TGTGCCAGCACCTCGTCGGCCTACGAGCAGTACTTC
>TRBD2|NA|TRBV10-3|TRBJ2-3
CAISERIAGETSTDTQYF
TGTGCCATCAGTGAGCGTATAGCGGGGGAGACTAGCACAGATACGCAGTATTTT
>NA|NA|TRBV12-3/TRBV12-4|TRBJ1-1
CASSPHGWGARGTEAFF
TGTGCCAGCAGCCCCCATGGGTGGGGGGCGCGGGGCACTGAAGCTTTCTTT
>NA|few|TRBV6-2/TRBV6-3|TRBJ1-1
CASSYFQGGSTEAFF
TGTGCCAGCAGTTACTTCCAGGGTGGAAGCACTGAGGCTTTCTTT
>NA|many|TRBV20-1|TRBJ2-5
CSTLQGGRTQYF
TGCAGTACGCTCCAGGGTGGTCGGACCCAGTACTTC
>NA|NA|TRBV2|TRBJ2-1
CASVGGVVEQFF
TGTGCCAGCGTGGGGGGTGTGGTTGAGCAGTTCTTC
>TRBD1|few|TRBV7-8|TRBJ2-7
CASSSTGTGTYEQYF
TGTGCCAGCAGCTCCACCGGGACAGGGACCTACGAGCAGTACTTC
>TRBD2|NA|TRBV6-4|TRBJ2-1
CASSEGLVANEQFF
TGTGCCAGCAGTGAGGGACTAGTGGCCAATGAGCAGTTCTTC
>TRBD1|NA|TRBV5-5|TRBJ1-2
CASSPEQGDYGYTF
TGTGCCAGCAGCCCTGAACAGGGGGATTATGGCTACACCTTC
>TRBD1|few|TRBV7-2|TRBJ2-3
CASSLRGQDTQYF
TGTGCCAGCAGCTTAAGGGGGCAAGATACGCAGTATTTT
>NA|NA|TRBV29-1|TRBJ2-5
CSVEVVAPGHVQETQYF
TGCAGCGTTGAAGTTGTAGCTCCGGGACACGTTCAAGAGACCCAGTACTTC
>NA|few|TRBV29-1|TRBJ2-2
CSARTFTGLGELFF
TGCAGCGCCCGCACATTTACAGGGTTGGGGGAGCTGTTTTTT
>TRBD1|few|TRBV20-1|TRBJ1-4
CSATHRGGTNEKLFF
TGCAGTGCTACACACAGGGGAGGAACTAATGAAAAACTGTTTTTT
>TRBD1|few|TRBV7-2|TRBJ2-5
CASSPYRGQVDETQYF
TGTGCCAGCAGCCCCTATCGGGGACAGGTGGATGAGACCCAGTACTTC
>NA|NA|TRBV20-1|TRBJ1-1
CSATRELNTEAFF
TGCAGTGCTACCCGGGAGCTGAACACTGAAGCTTTCTTT
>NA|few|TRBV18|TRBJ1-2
CASSDSDYGYTF
TGTGCCAGCTCCGACTCGGACTATGGCTACACCTTC